This T cell receptor (beta chain) is drawn from a study of shared clonotypes between healthy human individuals. The repertoire was sequenced with immunoSEQ multiplex PCR; TCRdb's copy has only in-frame clones and lacks some. The sample holds about 1 million clones, around four fifths seen once. The germline V gene encodes CDR1 MNHNS and CDR2 SASEGT. This CDR3 is built from 13 residues. V dropped 7 bases and J dropped 9 bases, with 13 bases sitting between them. The sequenced sample was memory CD4+ T cells sorted from blood. The subset is: CD45RA-negative fraction. This chain connects TRBV6-1 to TRBJ1-6; D not certain. The TCR sequence derives from a man between 18 and 35 years old in good health. The CDR3 region has the DNA TGTGCCAGCACAAACTCTCATGGTTCACCCCTCCACTTT. Residues: CASTNSHGSPLHF.